The clone carrying this TCR beta chain was seen more than once but under ten times. Authors' processing steps: Amplified reference gene primers provided the basis for estimating nucleated cell counts. Profiled with immunoSEQ multiplex PCR; TCRdb holds only in-frame clones, not every one. The V and J calls and clone size are taken from that table; D and trimming were inferred from the DNA. This sample has around 93,000 clones, with 82% found just once. The record originates from a study of blood T cell repertoires in COVID-19. Looking at the study overall: Sites in the United States, Italy and Spain provided acute and convalescent COVID-19 samples.

Germline CDR1 and CDR2: KGHSH and LQKENI. The CDR3 has 14 residues. V dropped 4 bases and J dropped 0 bases, with 8 bases sitting between them. The TCR was taken from an elderly man with acute or convalescent COVID-19. This sequence joins TRBV18 and TRBJ2-3; no definite D call. Sequenced sample: peripheral blood. The CDR3 loop is CASSRDFSTDTQYF. The CDR3 DNA sequence: TGTGCCAGCTCACGAGACTTTAGCACAGATACGCAGTATTTT. Complete variable domain (other parts from reference TRBV18 and TRBJ2-3): NAGVMQNPRHLVRRRGQEARLRCSPMKGHSHVYWYRQLPEEGLKFMVYLQKENIIDESGMPKERFSAEFPKEGPSILRIQQVVRGDSAAYFCASSRDFSTDTQYFGPGTRLTVL.